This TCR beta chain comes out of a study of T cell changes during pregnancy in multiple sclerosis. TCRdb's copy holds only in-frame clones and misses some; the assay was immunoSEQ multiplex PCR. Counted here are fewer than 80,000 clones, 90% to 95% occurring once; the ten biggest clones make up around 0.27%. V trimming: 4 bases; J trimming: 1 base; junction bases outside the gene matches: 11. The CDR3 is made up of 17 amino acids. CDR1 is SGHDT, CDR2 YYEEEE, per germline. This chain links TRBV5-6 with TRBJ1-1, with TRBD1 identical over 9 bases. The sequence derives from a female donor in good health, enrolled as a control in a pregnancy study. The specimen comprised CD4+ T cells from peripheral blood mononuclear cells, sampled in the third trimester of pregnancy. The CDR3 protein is CASSAGTGFGPNTEAFF. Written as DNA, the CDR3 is TGTGCCAGCAGCGCCGGGACAGGGTTCGGACCGAACACTGAAGCTTTCTTT.